Listed below are T cell receptor beta chains from one sample, sequenced in a study of blood T cell repertoires in COVID-19. TCRdb's table, derived via immunoSEQ multiplex PCR, lists solely in-frame clones and lacks some. This repertoire shows roughly 380,000 clones, roughly 77% found once; its top ten account for about 1%. The sequencing sample was made of peripheral blood. Receptors originate from a human donor with acute or convalescent COVID-19. The donor label of this sample is uncertain. The CDR3 runs from the conserved cysteine through the conserved F or W.

j_call | v_call | cdr3_length | cdr3_aa
TRBJ2-2 | TRBV3-1/TRBV3-2 | 14 | CASSQGEWGGELFF
TRBJ1-1 | TRBV7-8 | 14 | CASSLVAGNTEAFF
TRBJ2-1 | TRBV15 | 23 | CATSRAKAGTGVGTGSSYNEQFF
TRBJ2-1 | TRBV15 | 20 | CATSISPFFPGLASHNEQFF
TRBJ1-5 | TRBV2 | 15 | CASSEEAVGNQPQHF
TRBJ2-1 | TRBV29-1 | 13 | CSVAESRYNEQFF
TRBJ1-4 | TRBV27 | 13 | CASSPQGDEKLFF
TRBJ2-3 | TRBV10-1 | 13 | CASSQQGGFTQYF
TRBJ1-3 | TRBV29-1 | 14 | CSVSPDRAGNTIYF
TRBJ2-7 | TRBV10-3 | 13 | CASKQGQSYEQYF
TRBJ1-1 | TRBV29-1 | 12 | CSVERGNTEAFF
TRBJ1-2 | TRBV7-9 | 14 | CASSPGLANYGYTF
TRBJ1-2 | TRBV19 | 14 | CASSIVQAAYGYTF
TRBJ2-3 | TRBV11-2 | 12 | CASSSSGDTQYF
TRBJ2-2 | TRBV4-1 | 16 | CASSQVAGGNTGELFF
TRBJ1-1 | TRBV2 | 16 | CASRARRQETNTEAFF
TRBJ1-1 | TRBV12-3/TRBV12-4 | 12 | CASSRGGTEAFF
TRBJ1-1 | TRBV6-4 | 14 | CASRGTDMNTEAFF
TRBJ1-2 | TRBV28 | 15 | CASSLQGAQNYGYTF
TRBJ1-2 | TRBV27 | 16 | CASSSFPTGFGYGYTF
TRBJ1-1 | TRBV27 | 15 | CASSPLAGTNTEAFF
TRBJ2-7 | TRBV18 | 15 | CASSEVARGAYEQYF
TRBJ2-3 | TRBV4-1 | 16 | CASSQDPVLGTDTQYF
TRBJ1-2 | TRBV5-1 | 13 | CASSLEPRMGYTF
TRBJ2-4 | TRBV6-5 | 14 | CASRKGQSLDIQYF
TRBJ2-7 | TRBV10-3 | 15 | CAISDGGSTSYEQYF
TRBJ1-1 | TRBV5-1 | 15 | CASSLSGTANTEAFF
TRBJ2-3 | TRBV19 | 14 | CASSIGTSADTQYF
TRBJ1-2 | TRBV7-9 | 17 | CASSSQIGQGLLFGYTF
TRBJ2-2 | TRBV2 | 13 | CASRSGGVGELFF
TRBJ2-1 | TRBV19 | 14 | CASSNPGESNEQFF
TRBJ2-2 | TRBV18 | 17 | CASSPRLAGGPAGELFF
TRBJ2-2 | TRBV5-4 | 17 | CASTTRLAGPVGGELFF
TRBJ2-7 | TRBV12-3/TRBV12-4 | 12 | CASRDRGNEQYF
TRBJ1-5 | TRBV7-2 | 14 | CASSDRGRIQPQHF
TRBJ2-2 | TRBV7-2 | 16 | CASSLEGALRPGELFF
TRBJ2-5 | TRBV5-8 | 16 | CASSLGIAGAQETQYF
TRBJ1-4 | TRBV10-2 | 14 | CASSESSTNEKLFF
TRBJ1-1 | TRBV15 | 15 | CATSRWDRVYTEAFF
TRBJ1-5 | TRBV7-2 | 15 | CASSSERAVNQPQHF
TRBJ1-2 | TRBV6-2/TRBV6-3 | 14 | CASSRDRVGRGYTF
TRBJ2-7 | TRBV28 | 16 | CASSLSGSSAFYEQYF
TRBJ1-3 | TRBV28 | 14 | CASTPDRGGNTIYF
TRBJ2-5 | TRBV27 | 15 | CASNKGQGVGETQYF
TRBJ2-7 | TRBV3-1/TRBV3-2 | 17 | CASSQASGLARFSEQYF
TRBJ1-1 | TRBV10-1 | 16 | CASSESRTPENTEAFF
TRBJ1-2 | TRBV5-1 | 17 | CASSRRTGGLLNYGYTF
TRBJ1-1 | TRBV6-5 | 15 | CASILRATGLTEAFF
TRBJ1-3 | TRBV7-6 | 16 | CASSRLTGLSGNTIYF
TRBJ1-4 | TRBV28 | 14 | CASKGQAPNEKLFF
TRBJ1-1 | TRBV25-1 | 12 | CASRVSGGEAFF
TRBJ1-2 | TRBV30 | 14 | CARGQGIRFGGYTF
TRBJ1-3 | TRBV7-9 | 12 | CASSPQGYTIYF
TRBJ2-1 | TRBV7-8 | 13 | CANSRRGYNEQFF
TRBJ1-1 | TRBV30 | 14 | CAWSSGTVNTEAFF